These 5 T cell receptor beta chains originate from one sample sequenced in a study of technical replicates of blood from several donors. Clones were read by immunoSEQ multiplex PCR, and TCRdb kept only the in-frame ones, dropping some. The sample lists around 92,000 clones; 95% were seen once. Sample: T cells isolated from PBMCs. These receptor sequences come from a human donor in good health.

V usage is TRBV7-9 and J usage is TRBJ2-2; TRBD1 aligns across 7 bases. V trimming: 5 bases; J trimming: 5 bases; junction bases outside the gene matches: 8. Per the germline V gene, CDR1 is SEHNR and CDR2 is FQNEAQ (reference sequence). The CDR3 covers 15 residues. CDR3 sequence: CASSGPTGWTGELFF. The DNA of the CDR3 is TGTGCCAGCAGCGGCCCGACAGGGTGGACCGGGGAGCTGTTTTTT. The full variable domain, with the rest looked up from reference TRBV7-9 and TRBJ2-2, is DTGVSQNPRHKITKRGQNVTFRCDPISEHNRLYWYRQTLGQGPEFLTYFQNEAQLEKSRLLSDRFSAERPKGSFSTLEIQRTEQGDSAMYLCASSGPTGWTGELFFGEGSRLTVL.

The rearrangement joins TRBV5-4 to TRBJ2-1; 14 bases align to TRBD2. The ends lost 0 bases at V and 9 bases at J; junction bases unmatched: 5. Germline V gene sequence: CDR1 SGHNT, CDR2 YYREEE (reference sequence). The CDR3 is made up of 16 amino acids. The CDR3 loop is CASSLATSGGAREQFF. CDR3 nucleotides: TGTGCCAGCAGCTTGGCGACTAGCGGGGGGGCCCGTGAGCAGTTCTTC.

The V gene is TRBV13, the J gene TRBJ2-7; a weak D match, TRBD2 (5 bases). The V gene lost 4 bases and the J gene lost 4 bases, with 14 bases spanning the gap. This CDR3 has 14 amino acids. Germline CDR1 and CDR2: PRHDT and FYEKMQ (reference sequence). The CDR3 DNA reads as TGTGCCAGCAGCTCGAACGGGAACGCGTACGAGCAGTACTTC. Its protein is CASSSNGNAYEQYF.

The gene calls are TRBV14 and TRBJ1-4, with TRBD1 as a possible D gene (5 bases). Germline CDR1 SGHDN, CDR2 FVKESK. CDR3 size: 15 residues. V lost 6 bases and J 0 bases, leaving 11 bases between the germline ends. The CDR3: CASSLTAATNEKLFF. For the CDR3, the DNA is TGTGCCAGCAGTCTGACAGCTGCAACTAATGAAAAACTGTTTTTT.

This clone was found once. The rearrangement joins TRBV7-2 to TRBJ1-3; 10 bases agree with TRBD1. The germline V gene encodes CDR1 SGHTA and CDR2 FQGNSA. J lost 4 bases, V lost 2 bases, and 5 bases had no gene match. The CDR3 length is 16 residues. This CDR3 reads CASSLSPGQGGNTIYF. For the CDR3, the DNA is TGTGCCAGCAGCTTATCTCCGGGACAGGGGGGAAACACCATATATTTT.